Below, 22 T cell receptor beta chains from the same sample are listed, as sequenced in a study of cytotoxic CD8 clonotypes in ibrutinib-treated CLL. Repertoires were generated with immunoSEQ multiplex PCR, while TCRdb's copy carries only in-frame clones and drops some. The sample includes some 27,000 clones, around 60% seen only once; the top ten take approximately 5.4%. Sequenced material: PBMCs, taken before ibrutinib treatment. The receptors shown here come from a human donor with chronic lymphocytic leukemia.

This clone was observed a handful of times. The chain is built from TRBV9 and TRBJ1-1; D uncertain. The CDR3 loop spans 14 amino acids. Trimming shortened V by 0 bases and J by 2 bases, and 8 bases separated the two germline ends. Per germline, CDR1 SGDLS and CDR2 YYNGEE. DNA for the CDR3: TGTGCCAGCAGCGTAGCGTCACAAAACACTGAAGCTTTCTTT. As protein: CASSVASQNTEAFF.

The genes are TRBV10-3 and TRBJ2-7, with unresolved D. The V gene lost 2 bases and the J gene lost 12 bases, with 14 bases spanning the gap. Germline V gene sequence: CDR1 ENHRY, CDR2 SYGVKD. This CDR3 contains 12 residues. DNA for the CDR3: TGTGCCATCAGTGAGCCTTGGTTAATACCGTACTTC. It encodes CAISEPWLIPYF.

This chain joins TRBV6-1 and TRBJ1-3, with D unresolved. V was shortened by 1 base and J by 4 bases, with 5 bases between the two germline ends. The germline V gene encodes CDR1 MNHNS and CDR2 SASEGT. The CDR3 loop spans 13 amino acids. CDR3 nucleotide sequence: TGTGCCAGCAGTGAAGTGGGGGGAAACACCATATATTTT. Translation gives CASSEVGGNTIYF.

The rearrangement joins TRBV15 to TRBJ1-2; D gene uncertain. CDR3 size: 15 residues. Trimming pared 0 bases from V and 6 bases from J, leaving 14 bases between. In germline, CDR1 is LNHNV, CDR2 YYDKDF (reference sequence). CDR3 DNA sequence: TGTGCCACCAGCAGAGATAAGGCACCCCTCCATGGCTACACCTTC. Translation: CATSRDKAPLHGYTF.

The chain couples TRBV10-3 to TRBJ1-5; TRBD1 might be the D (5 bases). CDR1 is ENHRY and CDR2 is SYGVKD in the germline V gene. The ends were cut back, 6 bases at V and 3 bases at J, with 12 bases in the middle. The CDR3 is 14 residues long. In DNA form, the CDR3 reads TGTGCCATCAGCGAAGGGACGATCAATCAGCCCCAGCATTTT. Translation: CAISEGTINQPQHF.

CDR3 sequence reads: CSAGRRNTEAFF. Written as DNA, the CDR3 is TGCAGCGCGGGGAGAAGAAACACTGAAGCTTTCTTT. This chain links TRBV29-1 with TRBJ1-1; the D is unclear. V was cut by 7 bases and J by 2 bases, with 11 bases left in between. Germline loops: CDR1 SQVTM, CDR2 ANQGSEA. This CDR3 has 12 amino acids.

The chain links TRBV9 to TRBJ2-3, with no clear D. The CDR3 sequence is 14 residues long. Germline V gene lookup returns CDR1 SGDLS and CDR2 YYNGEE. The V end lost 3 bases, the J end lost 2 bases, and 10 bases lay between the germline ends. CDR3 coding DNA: TGTGCCAGCAGCGATAAGTGGGCCACAGATACGCAGTATTTT. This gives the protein CASSDKWATDTQYF.

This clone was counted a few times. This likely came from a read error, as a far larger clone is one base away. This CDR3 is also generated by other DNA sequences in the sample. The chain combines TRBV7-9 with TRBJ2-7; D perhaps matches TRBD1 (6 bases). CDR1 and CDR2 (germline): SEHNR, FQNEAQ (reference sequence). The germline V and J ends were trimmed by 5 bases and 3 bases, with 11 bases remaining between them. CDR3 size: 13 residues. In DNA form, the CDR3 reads TGTGCCAGCAGCCTAGGACAGAACTACGAGCAGTACTTC. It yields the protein CASSLGQNYEQYF.

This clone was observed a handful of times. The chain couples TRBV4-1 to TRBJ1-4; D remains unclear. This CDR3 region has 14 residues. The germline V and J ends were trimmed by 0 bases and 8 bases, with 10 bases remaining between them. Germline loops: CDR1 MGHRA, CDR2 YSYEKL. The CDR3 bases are TGCGCCAGCAGCCAAGAACACACCCGGGAAAAACTGTTTTTT. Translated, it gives CASSQEHTREKLFF.

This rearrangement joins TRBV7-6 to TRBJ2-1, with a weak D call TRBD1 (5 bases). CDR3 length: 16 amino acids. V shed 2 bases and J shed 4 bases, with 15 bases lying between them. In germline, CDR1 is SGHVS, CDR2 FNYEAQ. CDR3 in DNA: TGTGCCAGCAGCTTACCACCCGGCCAGGGTTACAATGAGCAGTTCTTC. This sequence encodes CASSLPPGQGYNEQFF.

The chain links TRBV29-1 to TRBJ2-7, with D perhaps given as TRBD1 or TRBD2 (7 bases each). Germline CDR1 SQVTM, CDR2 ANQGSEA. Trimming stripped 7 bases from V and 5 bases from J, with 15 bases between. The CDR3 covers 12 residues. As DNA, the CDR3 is TGCAGCGGATCGACAGGGAGGGACGAGCAGTACTTC. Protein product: CSGSTGRDEQYF.

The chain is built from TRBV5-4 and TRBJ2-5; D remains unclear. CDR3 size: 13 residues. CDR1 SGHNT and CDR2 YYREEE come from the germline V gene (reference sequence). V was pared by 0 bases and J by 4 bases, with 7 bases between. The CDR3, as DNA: TGTGCCAGCAGCTTGGCCAATGGAGAGACCCAGTACTTC. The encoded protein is CASSLANGETQYF.

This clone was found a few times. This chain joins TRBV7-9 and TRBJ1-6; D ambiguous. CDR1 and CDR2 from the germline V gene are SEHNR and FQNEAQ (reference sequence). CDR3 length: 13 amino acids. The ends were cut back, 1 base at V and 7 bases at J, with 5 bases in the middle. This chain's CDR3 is CASSLVSNSPLHF. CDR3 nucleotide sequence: TGTGCCAGCAGCTTAGTCAGCAATTCACCCCTCCACTTT.

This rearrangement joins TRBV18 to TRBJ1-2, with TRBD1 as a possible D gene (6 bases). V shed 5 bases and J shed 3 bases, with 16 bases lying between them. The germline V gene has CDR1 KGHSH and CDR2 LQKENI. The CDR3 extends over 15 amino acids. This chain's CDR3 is CASSTDSRGDYGYTF. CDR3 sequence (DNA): TGTGCCAGCTCAACGGACAGCCGAGGGGACTATGGCTACACCTTC.

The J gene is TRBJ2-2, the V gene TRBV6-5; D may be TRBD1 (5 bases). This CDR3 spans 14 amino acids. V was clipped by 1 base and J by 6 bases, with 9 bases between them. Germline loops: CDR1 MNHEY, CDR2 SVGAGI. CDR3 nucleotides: TGTGCCAGCAGTTACTTCAGCAGGGCCGGGGAGCTGTTTTTT. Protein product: CASSYFSRAGELFF.

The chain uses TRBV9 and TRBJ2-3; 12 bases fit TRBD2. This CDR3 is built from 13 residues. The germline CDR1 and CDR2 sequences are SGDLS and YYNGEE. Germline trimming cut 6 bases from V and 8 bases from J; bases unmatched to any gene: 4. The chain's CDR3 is CASTRTSGTTQYF. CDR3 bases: TGTGCCAGCACCCGGACTAGCGGGACTACGCAGTATTTT.

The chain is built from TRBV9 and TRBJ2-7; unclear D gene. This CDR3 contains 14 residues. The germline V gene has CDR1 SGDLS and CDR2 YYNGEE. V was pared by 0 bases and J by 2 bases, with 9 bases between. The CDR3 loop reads CASSVGASPYEQYF. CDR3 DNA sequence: TGTGCCAGCAGCGTAGGGGCCAGTCCCTACGAGCAGTACTTC.

For the CDR3, the DNA is TGCGCCAGCAGTGTCCTGGGACTAGTGTCTACAGATACGCAGTATTTT. Amino acids: CASSVLGLVSTDTQYF. The gene calls are TRBV10-1 and TRBJ2-3; 8 bases match TRBD2. The germline V gene encodes CDR1 WNHNN and CDR2 SYGVQD (reference sequence). The CDR3 loop spans 16 amino acids. V was pared by 4 bases and J by 3 bases, with 9 bases of the junction left unmatched.

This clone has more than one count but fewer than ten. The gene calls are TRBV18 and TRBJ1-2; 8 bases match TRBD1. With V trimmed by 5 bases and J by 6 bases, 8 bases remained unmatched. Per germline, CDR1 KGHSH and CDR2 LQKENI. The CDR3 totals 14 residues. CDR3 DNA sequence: TGTGCCAGCTCAGCTGGACAGGGCCTTGATGGCTACACCTTC. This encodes CASSAGQGLDGYTF.

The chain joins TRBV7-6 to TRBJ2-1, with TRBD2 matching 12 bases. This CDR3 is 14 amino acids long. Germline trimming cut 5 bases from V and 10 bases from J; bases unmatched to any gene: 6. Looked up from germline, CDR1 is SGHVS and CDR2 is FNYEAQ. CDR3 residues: CASSPTSGSGEQFF. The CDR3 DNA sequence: TGTGCCAGCAGCCCGACTAGCGGGAGCGGCGAGCAGTTCTTC. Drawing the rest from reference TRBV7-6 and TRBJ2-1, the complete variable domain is GAGVSQSPRYKVTKRGQDVALRCDPISGHVSLYWYRQALGQGPEFLTYFNYEAQQDKSGLPNDRFSAERPEGSISTLTIQRTEQRDSAMYRCASSPTSGSGEQFFGPGTRLTVL.

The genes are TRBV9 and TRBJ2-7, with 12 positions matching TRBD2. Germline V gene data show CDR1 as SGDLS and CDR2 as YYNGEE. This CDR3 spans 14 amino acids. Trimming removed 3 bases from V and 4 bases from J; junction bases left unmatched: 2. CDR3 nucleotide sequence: TGTGCCAGCAGCGGGACTAGCGGGAATTACGAGCAGTACTTC. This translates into CASSGTSGNYEQYF.

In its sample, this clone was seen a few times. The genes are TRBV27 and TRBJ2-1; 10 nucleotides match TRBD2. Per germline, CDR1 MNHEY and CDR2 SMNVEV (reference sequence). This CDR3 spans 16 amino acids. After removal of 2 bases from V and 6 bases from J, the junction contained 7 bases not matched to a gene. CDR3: CASSLGRTSGFNEQFF. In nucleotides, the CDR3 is TGTGCCAGCAGTTTAGGGAGGACTAGCGGTTTCAATGAGCAGTTCTTC.